These T cell receptor beta chains were read from a single sample in a study of beta chain features in type 1 diabetes. Sequenced by immunoSEQ multiplex PCR; TCRdb stores in-frame clones only, minus some. Here the sample spans about 280,000 clones, about 15% being singletons. The specimen was naive CD4+ T cells from blood. The receptors were gathered from a man aged 18 to 30 with type 1 diabetes. Each CDR3 is given with its conserved first and last residue.

j_call v_call cdr3_aa
TRBJ2-7 TRBV6-6 CASRDREVADEQYF
TRBJ2-5 TRBV19 CASTSQGAQETQYF
TRBJ2-5 TRBV28 CASSSTGTGEAETQYF
TRBJ2-7 TRBV12-5 CAKGVTYEQYF
TRBJ2-3 TRBV29-1 CSARRPSTDTQYF
TRBJ1-1 TRBV18 CASSPGRGAMNTEAFF
TRBJ2-7 TRBV29-1 CSVQGRFGYEQYF
TRBJ1-6 TRBV21-1 CASSHFNNSPLHF
TRBJ2-7 TRBV27 CASSSDRVHEQYF
TRBJ2-5 TRBV7-8 CASSMTYAETQYF
TRBJ2-1 TRBV2 CASSAQGRDNEQFF
TRBJ2-1 TRBV28 CASSSQTSGGVGEQFF
TRBJ1-5 TRBV28 CASSLWGTGNQPQHF
TRBJ1-2 TRBV6-5 CASSYRGGYTF
TRBJ2-2 TRBV30 CAWSAIRTSGRRTGELFF
TRBJ2-7 TRBV7-9 CASSRDRGYEQYF
TRBJ2-3 TRBV9 CASSVGTSGTRADTQYF
TRBJ2-5 TRBV4-1 CASSQYGTGEQETQYF
TRBJ2-5 TRBV30 CALQTGRETQYF
TRBJ2-5 TRBV4-2 CASSLSGRREETQYF
TRBJ2-2 TRBV2 CASSVQPGVQLFF
TRBJ2-1 TRBV7-2 CASSRIAGSSYNEQFF
TRBJ1-1 TRBV29-1 CSVEWPGLNTEAFF
TRBJ2-2 TRBV9 CASSVLEGAPNTGELFF
TRBJ1-3 TRBV19 CATESRTSPGNTIYF
TRBJ2-7 TRBV4-1 CASSQPGQLYEQYF
TRBJ2-5 TRBV6-6 CASSSLETQYF
TRBJ2-2 TRBV2 CASRGDRATGELFF
TRBJ2-1 TRBV5-1 CASSSGQGFVDEQFF
TRBJ1-4 TRBV5-4 CASSLGREPNEKLFF
TRBJ1-2 TRBV5-6 CASSLGQGSYGYTF
TRBJ2-6 TRBV2 CATNTGVTGANVLTF
TRBJ1-3 TRBV9 CASSAHLTELKGAIYF
TRBJ2-7 TRBV7-9 CASSSGDRGFRYEQYF
TRBJ2-2 TRBV9 CASSVNQGAVGELFF
TRBJ1-1 TRBV6-1 CASSQRGTNTEAFF
TRBJ1-1 TRBV28 CASSLWSVNTEAFF
TRBJ2-6 TRBV9 CASSVLWRDFGANVLTF
TRBJ2-4 TRBV5-6 CASSSQGARVDIQYF
TRBJ2-7 TRBV6-5 CASSQGQFYSEQYF
TRBJ2-7 TRBV9 CASSVGVGTPTSYEQYF
TRBJ2-5 TRBV10-3 CAISASGQETQYF
TRBJ2-5 TRBV30 CAWSVELSQETQYF
TRBJ2-3 TRBV7-9 CASRDRRINTDTQYF
TRBJ1-2 TRBV2 CASRIPGQGAGGTF
TRBJ1-2 TRBV7-2 CASSPRTVTSRKLYGYTF
TRBJ1-2 TRBV27 CASSPRGRGDGYTF
TRBJ2-7 TRBV20-1 CSARERVEQYF
TRBJ2-7 TRBV27 CASGAGGFYEQYF
TRBJ2-7 TRBV9 CASSPYSGSNPIEQYF
TRBJ2-1 TRBV5-4 CASRQGSGSRNEQFF
TRBJ2-1 TRBV5-6 CASSYRTSGGYNEQFF
TRBJ2-3 TRBV29-1 CSVGPGLATDTQYF
TRBJ2-3 TRBV5-1 CASSLDLGADTQYF
TRBJ2-2 TRBV30 CATGLFYTGELFF
TRBJ1-2 TRBV28 CASSQRDRRNRNYGYTF
TRBJ2-5 TRBV4-1 CASSQDWIAGVETQYF
TRBJ1-2 TRBV28 CASLLTRGGGYTF
TRBJ2-2 TRBV7-2 CANTDRGPGELFF
TRBJ2-7 TRBV5-4 CASSLDSGGAREQYF